This T cell receptor beta chain originates from a study of monozygotic twins with cystic fibrosis. For the study at large: With about 16 PCR cycles, barcoded libraries came from around 2.9 micrograms of fragmented DNA.

The V and J ends lost 0 bases and 5 bases, in that order; junction bases with no gene match: 7. Germline V lookup: CDR1 LGHNA, CDR2 YSLEER. This CDR3 has 16 amino acids. With regard to this clone: The antigen is unknown.

Overall study findings and caveats: In 13 of 16 pairs, V gene usage was closest to the co-twin's. Monozygotic CF twin pairs shared significantly more nucleotide-identical clonotypes than unrelated CF individuals did.

Only in-frame clones appear in the TCRdb table, and some are missing; sequencing was by immunoSEQ multiplex PCR. The top ten clones hold about 2.5% of a sample with around 26,000 clones, about 96% of them seen once. The chain carries TRBV4-3 and TRBJ1-1; TRBD1 matches 9 bases. The clonotype comes from a girl aged 2 to 10 with cystic fibrosis. Sequencing input: blood. The DNA for the CDR3 is TGCGCCAGCAGCCAAGACTACAGGGGGCTAGGGACTGAAGCTTTCTTT. Translating gives CASSQDYRGLGTEAFF.